Each of the 21 T cell receptor beta chains below was sequenced from the same sample in a study of blood T cell repertoires in COVID-19. Only in-frame clones appear in the TCRdb table, and some are missing; sequencing was by immunoSEQ multiplex PCR. The table lists 140,000 or so clones, 88% of them singletons. The sequenced material came from peripheral blood. The receptor source for this set is a man in his sixties with active or convalescent COVID-19.

The chain is built from TRBV27 and TRBJ1-6; the match to TRBD1 covers 7 bases. The CDR3 consists of 17 residues. Germline loops: CDR1 MNHEY, CDR2 SMNVEV (reference sequence). Trimming removed 0 bases from V and 5 bases from J; junction bases left unmatched: 7. The CDR3: CASSLSSGGTNNSPLHF. The CDR3, as DNA: TGTGCCAGCAGTTTATCCTCAGGGGGGACGAATAATTCACCCCTCCACTTT.

V gene TRBV5-3 combines with J gene TRBJ1-5; tentatively, D is TRBD1 (6 bases). TRBV5-3 falls under the ORF class, with uncertain function. This CDR3 region has 16 residues. V lost 0 bases and J 3 bases, leaving 13 bases between the germline ends. The CDR3 DNA reads TGTGCCAGAAGCTTGGGGACAGAAAATATCAATCAGCCCCAGCATTTT. Translation: CARSLGTENINQPQHF.

The chain has TRBV5-8 and TRBJ2-7; D not resolved. The CDR3 totals 15 residues. CDR1 is SGHTS, CDR2 YDEGEE, per germline. Trimming pared 3 bases from V and 1 base from J, leaving 14 bases between. The CDR3 spells CASSSPVHGSYEQYF. Here the CDR3 DNA reads TGTGCCAGCAGCTCCCCGGTCCACGGTTCCTACGAGCAGTACTTC.

The chain joins TRBV19 to TRBJ1-5; D may be TRBD1 (6 bases). Germline CDR1 and CDR2: LNHDA and SQIVND (reference sequence). The CDR3 runs to 12 residues. V was cut by 7 bases and J by 9 bases, with 13 bases left in between. CDR3 coding DNA: TGTGCCAGTACCCAGGGGACGAGGCCCCAGCATTTT. Translation gives CASTQGTRPQHF.

The chain couples TRBV5-6 to TRBJ1-5, with D unresolved. Germline loops: CDR1 SGHDT, CDR2 YYEEEE. V lost 0 bases, J lost 6 bases, and 7 bases lay in between. This CDR3 region has 13 residues. The CDR3 loop reads CASSLGRSQPQHF. The CDR3 DNA follows: TGTGCCAGCAGCTTGGGACGGAGTCAGCCCCAGCATTTT.

The chain has TRBV7-6 and TRBJ2-1, with 10 nucleotides matching TRBD2. Germline-derived CDR1 and CDR2 are SGHVS and FNYEAQ. CDR3 length: 16 amino acids. The V and J ends lost 3 bases and 2 bases, in that order; junction bases with no gene match: 4. The chain's CDR3 is CASSFQREGPYNEQFF. CDR3 DNA sequence: TGTGCCAGCAGCTTCCAGCGGGAGGGGCCCTACAATGAGCAGTTCTTC.

The CDR3 DNA sequence: TGTGCCAGTAGTGACAGGGCACGGCAGCCCCAGCATTTT. This gives the protein CASSDRARQPQHF. This chain joins TRBV19 and TRBJ1-5; 7 bases map to TRBD1. This CDR3 comprises 13 residues. CDR1 is LNHDA, CDR2 SQIVND, per germline (reference sequence). Germline trimming cut 5 bases from V and 7 bases from J; bases unmatched to any gene: 5.

The chain links TRBV7-2 to TRBJ2-1, with 7 bases fitting TRBD2. V lost 3 bases to trimming and J lost 8 bases; unmatched junction nucleotides: 10. Germline CDR1 is SGHTA and CDR2 is FQGNSA. This CDR3 is built from 15 residues. The CDR3 region has the DNA TGTGCCAGCAGCTTGGGGGGGGAGGGCCTCCATGAGCAGTTCTTC. This encodes CASSLGGEGLHEQFF.

The gene calls are TRBV30 and TRBJ1-4; D possibly corresponds to TRBD1 (5 bases). The CDR3 extends over 13 amino acids. The V end lost 6 bases, the J end lost 8 bases, and 16 bases lay between the germline ends. Per germline, CDR1 GTSNPN and CDR2 SVGIG (reference sequence). The CDR3 loop is CACTRGGLEKLFF. As DNA, the CDR3 is TGTGCCTGTACCCGGGGGGGATTGGAAAAACTGTTTTTT.

The genes are TRBV5-6 and TRBJ2-1; possible D gene TRBD2, 5 bases. The CDR3 is 15 residues long. The germline V and J ends were trimmed by 7 bases and 6 bases, with 20 bases remaining between them. Germline CDR1 reads SGHDT; CDR2 reads YYEEEE. The CDR3 sequence: CASRRTHLSPNEQFF. DNA for the CDR3: TGTGCCAGCCGCCGGACTCATCTATCCCCCAATGAGCAGTTCTTC.

This rearrangement joins TRBV7-9 to TRBJ2-7; the match to TRBD2 covers 13 bases. The junction had 6 bases not matched to a gene; V was cut back by 3 bases and J by 4 bases. The CDR3 contains 16 residues. Germline CDR1 SEHNR, CDR2 FQNEAQ (reference sequence). CDR3 DNA: TGTGCCAGCAGCTTCAGGACTAGCGGGAGTTCGTACGAGCAGTACTTC. It encodes CASSFRTSGSSYEQYF.

The chain recombines TRBV7-8 with TRBJ2-5; 8 nucleotides agree with TRBD2. Trimming at V came to 7 bases and at J to 2 bases, leaving 12 bases not matched to a gene. The CDR3 runs 16 residues. Germline CDR1 SGHVS, CDR2 FQNEAQ. DNA for the CDR3: TGTGCCAGCACCGGGAGGGAGACCAACGTACAAGAGACCCAGTACTTC. It is translated as CASTGRETNVQETQYF.

CDR3 nucleotides: TGCGCCAGCAGCTTGGAGGGCGGGGGCGGCACAGATACGCAGTATTTT. It is translated as CASSLEGGGGTDTQYF. This chain links TRBV5-1 with TRBJ2-3; TRBD2 is a possible D gene (7 bases). Germline CDR1 SGHRS, CDR2 YFSETQ. The CDR3 is 16 amino acids. Trimming pared 0 bases from V and 1 base from J, leaving 12 bases between.

The chain recombines TRBV6-5 with TRBJ1-2; the match to TRBD1 covers 7 bases. Germline CDR1 is MNHEY and CDR2 is SVGAGI. Trimming at V came to 4 bases and at J to 8 bases, leaving 13 bases not matched to a gene. This CDR3 is 15 amino acids long. The CDR3 nucleotides are TGTGCCAGCAGTTCCTACAGGGGAAGTGTAGGAGGCTACACCTTC. This translates into CASSSYRGSVGGYTF.

V is TRBV28 and J is TRBJ2-1; tentative D call: TRBD2 (6 bases). The germline V gene encodes CDR1 MDHEN and CDR2 SYDVKM. The CDR3 is 16 residues long. With 5 bases removed from V and 5 bases from J, the gap between germline ends came to 19 bases. CDR3 DNA sequence: TGTGCCAGCAGTCCTGGGACTCCTACCCTTCACAATGAGCAGTTCTTC. Translated: CASSPGTPTLHNEQFF.

This chain connects TRBV27 to TRBJ2-3, with 10 positions matching TRBD2. Germline CDR1 reads MNHEY; CDR2 reads SMNVEV (reference sequence). The V gene end was trimmed by 6 bases and the J gene end by 6 bases; junction bases not matched to a gene: 9. The CDR3 sequence is 15 residues long. CDR3 sequence: CASRPPSGSGDTQYF. Written as DNA, the CDR3 is TGTGCCAGCAGGCCTCCTAGCGGGAGCGGGGATACGCAGTATTTT.

V gene TRBV4-3 combines with J gene TRBJ1-2, with 10 bases aligning to TRBD1. The CDR3 length is 15 residues. Per the germline V gene, CDR1 is LGHNA and CDR2 is YSLEER. Germline trimming cut 1 base from V and 8 bases from J; bases unmatched to any gene: 7. The CDR3 region has the DNA TGCGCCAGCAGCCAAGCCGGGACAGGGGAAGGCGGCTACACCTTC. Protein product: CASSQAGTGEGGYTF.

The V and J genes are TRBV5-1 and TRBJ1-1; 7 nucleotides align to TRBD1. The length of the CDR3 is 13 residues. Looked up from germline, CDR1 is SGHRS and CDR2 is YFSETQ. The V and J ends lost 4 bases and 4 bases, in that order; junction bases with no gene match: 4. CDR3 DNA sequence: TGCGCCAGCAGCGCCTCAGGGGGCACTGAAGCTTTCTTT. Its translation is CASSASGGTEAFF. Looking up the rest from reference TRBV5-1 and TRBJ1-1 gives the full variable domain: KAGVTQTPRYLIKTRGQQVTLSCSPISGHRSVSWYQQTPGQGLQFLFEYFSETQRNKGNFPGRFSGRQFSNSRSEMNVSTLELGDSALYLCASSASGGTEAFFGQGTRLTVV.

The chain uses TRBV6-6 and TRBJ2-7; 7 bases are shared with TRBD2. V lost 0 bases, J lost 5 bases, and 7 bases stayed unmatched. This CDR3 comprises 15 residues. Germline assignment: CDR1 MNHNY and CDR2 SVGAGI (reference sequence). The CDR3 coding sequence is TGTGCCAGCAGTTACTCGGGAGGGGTGGTCGACGAGCAGTACTTC. Translated: CASSYSGGVVDEQYF.

The chain joins TRBV19 to TRBJ2-7, with 10 bases matching TRBD2. Germline V gene sequence: CDR1 LNHDA, CDR2 SQIVND (reference sequence). Trimming cost V 5 bases and J 3 bases; bases outside gene matches: 10. CDR3 length equals 16 residues. The CDR3 region has the DNA TGTGCCAGTAGTGTCATCTCTAGCGGGGGAAGCTACGAGCAGTACTTC. It translates to CASSVISSGGSYEQYF.

V is TRBV7-9 and J is TRBJ1-1; the D is unclear. Germline CDR1 and CDR2: SEHNR and FQNEAQ (reference sequence). The CDR3 is made up of 13 amino acids. Trimming left V 5 bases short and J 0 bases short, with 7 bases between. CDR3 DNA: TGTGCCAGCAGCGTAACGGTGAACACTGAAGCTTTCTTT. Amino acid sequence: CASSVTVNTEAFF.